Below, one TCR beta chain is given with its context. The germline V gene encodes CDR1 MNHEY and CDR2 SVGEGT. With V trimmed by 6 bases and J by 0 bases, 4 bases remained unmatched. This CDR3 comprises 15 residues. The data are from a study of blood T cell repertoires in COVID-19. Study details: The United States, Italy and Spain supplied acute and convalescent COVID-19 samples. T cells, B-cell-depleted T cells, or PBMCs provided the cDNA or gDNA that served as material.

TCRdb's copy holds only in-frame clones and misses some; the assay was immunoSEQ multiplex PCR. The sample comprises 35,000 to 45,000 clones, about 80% of which are singletons, and approximately 15% rests with the top ten. Specimen: peripheral blood. This receptor was taken from a man aged 65 to 85 with acute or convalescent COVID-19. This rearrangement joins TRBV6-2 or TRBV6-3 to TRBJ1-1; 10 nucleotides align to TRBD1. The chain's CDR3 is CASSRDRGLNTEAFF. CDR3 sequence (DNA): TGTGCCAGCAGCCGCGACAGGGGGCTGAACACTGAAGCTTTCTTT.